This T cell receptor beta chain was retrieved from a study of post-analysis software for immune sequencing data. The study, taken as a whole, reports: Controls showed lower frequencies than patients for five or six TRBV segments, and TRBV5-6, TRBV5-1 and TRBV20-1 were among these. Those with multiple sclerosis, the patient group, showed significantly lower normalized Chao1 diversity than controls.

CDR1 is LNHNV and CDR2 is YYDKDF in the germline V gene (reference sequence). V lost 0 bases to trimming and J lost 4 bases; unmatched junction nucleotides: 2. This CDR3 comprises 15 residues. Of note for this clonotype: Its antigen remains unknown.

The authors incorporated unique molecular identifiers into the TCR beta cDNA libraries. In TCRdb, the PCR reads were re-called with MiXCR into one record per CDR3 protein. The table lists roughly 700,000 distinct CDR3 sequences, 25% to 30% of them singletons, with more than 0.45% in the top ten. What was sequenced was blood. This TCR was sampled from a girl aged 5-17 years with multiple sclerosis. V usage is TRBV15 and J usage is TRBJ2-1; 8 nucleotides line up with TRBD2. This CDR3 reads CATSREAGVYNEQFF. The CDR3 DNA reads TGTGCCACCAGCAGAGAAGCGGGAGTGTACAATGAGCAGTTCTTC.